These 30 T cell receptor beta chains came from one sample sequenced in a study of cytomegalovirus exposure and HLA in healthy donors. Use of 60 Vbeta and 13 Jbeta primers characterized the PCR. The data were produced by immunoSEQ multiplex PCR, yet TCRdb's version contains in-frame clones alone and is incomplete. This sample has 180,000 or so clones, with approximately 82% found just once. Material for sequencing was PBMCs. The receptors were sampled from a male donor in good health and CMV-seronegative.

This clone was counted a single time. The rearrangement joins TRBV6-5 to TRBJ2-2, with unresolved D. The CDR3 spans 13 residues. CDR1 is MNHEY and CDR2 is SVGAGI in the germline V gene. With 4 bases removed from V and 7 bases from J, the gap between germline ends came to 10 bases. The chain's CDR3 is CASSFGSHGELFF. CDR3 coding DNA: TGTGCCAGCAGTTTCGGGTCGCACGGGGAGCTGTTTTTT.

The chain couples TRBV7-9 to TRBJ2-7, with D uncertain. This CDR3 comprises 15 residues. Germline V gene lookup returns CDR1 SEHNR and CDR2 FQNEAQ (reference sequence). Trimming left V 5 bases short and J 5 bases short, with 19 bases between. The CDR3 region has the DNA TGTGCCAGCAGCCCTGGGCCCGTTGCGTTGAACGAGCAGTACTTC. Translated: CASSPGPVALNEQYF.

This CDR3 is CASSLGIGGEETQYF. The CDR3 bases are TGTGCCAGCAGCTTAGGTATCGGCGGAGAAGAGACCCAGTACTTC. This rearrangement joins TRBV13 to TRBJ2-5; the D is unclear. This CDR3 is built from 15 residues. With 0 bases removed from V and 3 bases from J, the gap between germline ends came to 11 bases. Germline V lookup: CDR1 PRHDT, CDR2 FYEKMQ (reference sequence).

The genes are TRBV19 and TRBJ2-3, with 9 positions matching TRBD2. Germline CDR1 is LNHDA and CDR2 is SQIVND (reference sequence). V lost 6 bases and J lost 7; bases outside the gene matches: 14. The length of the CDR3 is 16 residues. The CDR3 DNA reads TGTGCCAGTAGACCCTGGGCTAGCGGGGACACTTATACGCAGTATTTT. The encoded protein is CASRPWASGDTYTQYF. Full variable domain (outside the CDR3, taken from reference TRBV19 and TRBJ2-3): DGGITQSPKYLFRKEGQNVTLSCEQNLNHDAMYWYRQDPGQGLRLIYYSQIVNDFQKGDIAEGYSVSREKKESFPLTVTSAQKNPTAFYLCASRPWASGDTYTQYFGPGTRLTVL.

The chain employs TRBV29-1 and TRBJ2-1, with 9 bases aligning to TRBD1. Germline assignment: CDR1 SQVTM and CDR2 ANQGSEA. The CDR3 runs 11 residues. The V segment lost 5 bases and the J segment 10 bases; nucleotides outside the gene matches: 3. CDR3 loop: CSVNRGQEQFF. For the CDR3, the DNA is TGCAGCGTTAACAGGGGGCAGGAGCAGTTCTTC.

The chain links TRBV4-2 to TRBJ1-6, with D unclear. The CDR3 sequence is 16 residues long. From germline, CDR1 is LGHNA and CDR2 YNFKEQ. V dropped 6 bases and J dropped 13 bases, with 25 bases sitting between them. Written as DNA, the CDR3 is TGTGCCAGCAGGGACTTGAGGGCCGGACTCTTGGGGCCCCTCCACTTT. Its translation is CASRDLRAGLLGPLHF.

V usage is TRBV28 and J usage is TRBJ2-5; 7 nucleotides line up with TRBD2. CDR1 is MDHEN and CDR2 is SYDVKM in the germline V gene. Germline trimming cut 5 bases from V and 0 bases from J; bases unmatched to any gene: 9. This CDR3 spans 16 amino acids. This CDR3 is CASSGAEGLNQETQYF. The CDR3 coding sequence is TGTGCCAGCAGTGGAGCAGAGGGACTAAACCAAGAGACCCAGTACTTC.

CDR3 nucleotide sequence: TGTGCCAGCAGACCGGGACAGGGGTATTCACCCCTCCACTTT. Translating it yields CASRPGQGYSPLHF. The chain links TRBV11-2 to TRBJ1-6; 10 nucleotides line up with TRBD1. This CDR3 has 14 amino acids. Trimming cost V 6 bases and J 8 bases; bases outside gene matches: 4. Germline CDR1 SGHAT, CDR2 FQNNGV.

The CDR3 region has the DNA TGTGCCAGCAGTGAAAAGACAGGGGACAACTATGGCTACACCTTC. Its translation: CASSEKTGDNYGYTF. The J gene is TRBJ1-2, the V gene TRBV6-1, with 8 bases matching TRBD1. This CDR3 has 15 residues. Trimming cost V 2 bases and J 2 bases; bases outside gene matches: 4. Germline V gene data show CDR1 as MNHNS and CDR2 as SASEGT.

The V gene is TRBV9, the J gene TRBJ2-5; 10 bases agree with TRBD2. CDR3 length: 16 residues. Germline CDR1 reads SGDLS; CDR2 reads YYNGEE. V lost 0 bases, J lost 2 bases, and 4 bases stayed unmatched. The CDR3 is CASSVASGSRQETQYF. The CDR3 coding sequence is TGTGCCAGCAGCGTAGCTAGCGGGAGTCGGCAAGAGACCCAGTACTTC. Based on the CDR3 plus reference TRBV9 and TRBJ2-5, the full variable domain is DSGVTQTPKHLITATGQRVTLRCSPRSGDLSVYWYQQSLDQGLQFLIQYYNGEERAKGNILERFSAQQFPDLHSELNLSSLELGDSALYFCASSVASGSRQETQYFGPGTRLLVL.

This chain links TRBV9 with TRBJ1-2, with D maybe TRBD1 (6 bases). Per germline, CDR1 SGDLS and CDR2 YYNGEE. CDR3 length: 16 residues. The V and J ends lost 3 bases and 4 bases respectively, with 19 bases between them. The CDR3 DNA reads TGTGCCAGCAGCGCCTACACAGGGTCCCCTGGCTATGGCTACACCTTC. The encoded protein is CASSAYTGSPGYGYTF.

This clone has only a few counts. CDR3 coding DNA: TGTGCCAGCAGTGAAGAGACTAGCGGGAGCAATGAGCAGTTCTTC. Protein sequence: CASSEETSGSNEQFF. The genes are TRBV6-1 and TRBJ2-1, with 12 bases lining up with TRBD2. CDR1 and CDR2 (germline): MNHNS, SASEGT. The length of the CDR3 is 15 residues. The V gene end was trimmed by 1 base and the J gene end by 6 bases; junction bases not matched to a gene: 1.

The gene calls are TRBV4-1 and TRBJ1-1; 7 bases are a match to TRBD1. Germline V gene sequence: CDR1 MGHRA, CDR2 YSYEKL. Trimming took 2 bases from V and 5 from J; bases not matched to a gene: 8. CDR3 length equals 15 residues. The CDR3 loop is CASSQKGAEETEAFF. The CDR3 DNA reads TGCGCCAGCAGCCAAAAGGGGGCGGAAGAAACTGAAGCTTTCTTT.

The chain carries TRBV7-6 and TRBJ1-2, with a possible D match to TRBD1 (5 bases). The germline V gene has CDR1 SGHVS and CDR2 FNYEAQ. The ends were cut back, 1 base at V and 7 bases at J, with 16 bases in the middle. There are 15 residues in the CDR3. The CDR3 here is CASSLEWGAESGYTF. The CDR3 DNA reads as TGTGCCAGCAGCTTAGAGTGGGGCGCGGAGAGTGGCTACACCTTC.

The chain carries TRBV9 and TRBJ1-1; possibly TRBD1 for D (6 bases). Germline V gene sequence: CDR1 SGDLS, CDR2 YYNGEE. V lost 3 bases to trimming and J lost 11 bases, with 17 bases between them. The CDR3 sequence is 13 residues long. The CDR3 spells CASSDGGGSYAFF. The DNA of the CDR3 is TGTGCCAGCAGCGACGGGGGGGGCTCTTACGCTTTCTTT.

The V and J genes are TRBV6-1 and TRBJ2-7, with TRBD1 matching 12 bases. CDR3 length: 15 residues. The J segment lost 2 bases and the V segment lost 3 bases, leaving 2 bases of the junction unmatched. The germline CDR1 and CDR2 sequences are MNHNS and SASEGT. CDR3 coding DNA: TGTGCCAGCAGTGACCGGGACAGGGGGCCCTACGAGCAGTACTTC. Its translation is CASSDRDRGPYEQYF.

The chain carries TRBV6-5 and TRBJ1-4; TRBD1 might be the D (6 bases). Between the trimmed V and J ends, which lost 0 bases and 7 bases, there was a span of 15 bases. The germline gives CDR1 MNHEY, CDR2 SVGAGI. There are 16 residues in the CDR3. The chain's CDR3 is CASSYSQGWEIEKLFF. CDR3 bases: TGTGCCAGCAGTTACTCACAGGGTTGGGAGATTGAAAAACTGTTTTTT.

A single count supports this clone. The chain is built from TRBV25-1 and TRBJ2-2; D is possibly TRBD2 (6 bases). Germline V gene data show CDR1 as MGHDK and CDR2 as SYGVNS. V was pared by 4 bases and J by 3 bases, with 15 bases between. CDR3 length: 16 amino acids. CDR3 nucleotide sequence: TGTGCCAGCAGTGCTCGACCGCGGAGGGACACCGGGGAGCTGTTTTTT. This gives the protein CASSARPRRDTGELFF. The full variable domain, rest sourced from reference TRBV25-1 and TRBJ2-2, is EADIYQTPRYLVIGTGKKITLECSQTMGHDKMYWYQQDPGMELHLIHYSYGVNSTEKGDLSSESTVSRIRTEHFPLTLESARPSHTSQYLCASSARPRRDTGELFFGEGSRLTVL.

V gene TRBV6-1 combines with J gene TRBJ2-4; 8 bases are shared with TRBD1. V was pared by 6 bases and J by 1 base, with 5 bases of the junction left unmatched. The CDR3 totals 15 residues. The germline V gene has CDR1 MNHNS and CDR2 SASEGT. The CDR3 reads CASSADRVAKNIQYF. The CDR3 DNA reads as TGTGCCAGCAGCGCGGACAGGGTTGCCAAAAACATTCAGTACTTC.

The chain combines TRBV4-1 with TRBJ2-5; 8 nucleotides align to TRBD1. The ends lost 3 bases at V and 2 bases at J; junction bases unmatched: 2. The CDR3 length is 14 residues. The germline V gene encodes CDR1 MGHRA and CDR2 YSYEKL. The CDR3 sequence is CASSQGTGQETQYF. In DNA, the CDR3 is TGCGCCAGCAGCCAGGGGACAGGACAAGAGACCCAGTACTTC.

The CDR3 DNA sequence: TGTGCCAGCAGCGTAGCTCCGACGGGGGGGCTTGCCGAGCAGTACTTC. It specifies CASSVAPTGGLAEQYF. This chain connects TRBV9 to TRBJ2-7, with 8 bases matching TRBD2. The V segment lost 0 bases and the J segment 6 bases; nucleotides outside the gene matches: 11. Germline CDR1 SGDLS, CDR2 YYNGEE. This CDR3 comprises 16 residues.

The chain is built from TRBV14 and TRBJ2-3; 11 bases agree with TRBD1. Trimming removed 6 bases from V and 6 bases from J; junction bases left unmatched: 8. The CDR3 contains 15 residues. In germline, CDR1 is SGHDN, CDR2 FVKESK. CDR3 DNA: TGTGCCAGCAGACGGACAGGGGGCGCTCCGGATACGCAGTATTTT. Translated: CASRRTGGAPDTQYF.

This clone was detected only once. The V and J genes are TRBV2 and TRBJ2-7; D is perhaps TRBD2 (6 bases). Trimming removed 2 bases at V and 3 bases at J, with 8 bases between. Germline CDR1 and CDR2: SNHLY and FYNNEI. This CDR3 comprises 13 residues. DNA of the CDR3: TGTGCCAGCAGTGAATGGGACTTCTACGAGCAGTACTTC. This gives the protein CASSEWDFYEQYF.

The chain couples TRBV5-8 to TRBJ2-1, with no clear D. Per germline, CDR1 SGHTS and CDR2 YDEGEE. V gave up 2 bases and J gave up 0 bases, with 9 bases separating them. This CDR3 has 15 residues. The CDR3 loop is CASSLFMSSYNEQFF. The CDR3 nucleotides are TGTGCCAGCAGCTTATTCATGAGCTCCTACAATGAGCAGTTCTTC.

This clone was counted between two and nine times. Written as DNA, the CDR3 is TGTGCCAGCAGGCGACTAGCGGGTATGCAGTTCTTC. Residues: CASRRLAGMQFF. The chain carries TRBV28 and TRBJ2-1; 10 nucleotides align to TRBD2. Germline CDR1 reads MDHEN; CDR2 reads SYDVKM. Trimming cost V 6 bases and J 12 bases; bases outside gene matches: 5. The CDR3 loop spans 12 amino acids.

This clone occurred a few times. V usage is TRBV5-6 and J usage is TRBJ1-4, with 8 bases that match TRBD1. Germline CDR1 SGHDT, CDR2 YYEEEE. With V trimmed by 2 bases and J by 6 bases, 6 bases remained unmatched. This CDR3 is built from 15 residues. CDR3 DNA: TGTGCCAGCAGCTTTTGGGCACAGGGGGATGAAAAACTGTTTTTT. This translates into CASSFWAQGDEKLFF.

The chain uses TRBV11-2 and TRBJ2-7; no firm D call. Trimming took 4 bases from V and 0 from J, leaving 4 bases between them. Germline V gene data show CDR1 as SGHAT and CDR2 as FQNNGV. The CDR3 is 12 amino acids. Here the CDR3 DNA reads TGTGCCAGCAGCTCCAACTCCTACGAGCAGTACTTC. It codes for CASSSNSYEQYF. The full variable domain, with the rest looked up from reference TRBV11-2 and TRBJ2-7, is EAGVAQSPRYKIIEKRQSVAFWCNPISGHATLYWYQQILGQGPKLLIQFQNNGVVDDSQLPKDRFSAERLKGVDSTLKIQPAKLEDSAVYLCASSSNSYEQYFGPGTRLTVT.

The genes are TRBV2 and TRBJ2-1; 13 positions match TRBD2. CDR3 length: 14 residues. Germline CDR1 reads SNHLY; CDR2 reads FYNNEI. With V trimmed by 3 bases and J by 9 bases, 2 bases remained unmatched. For the CDR3, the DNA is TGTGCCAGCAGTGAGACTAGCGGGGGGAGTGAGCAGTTCTTC. Translation gives CASSETSGGSEQFF.

The rearrangement uses TRBV27 and TRBJ2-2; D possibly corresponds to TRBD1 (6 bases). The CDR3 is 16 residues long. Germline loops: CDR1 MNHEY, CDR2 SMNVEV (reference sequence). V shed 5 bases and J shed 1 base, with 14 bases lying between them. CDR3 DNA: TGTGCCAGCAGTCCCCTCGGGACACGGAACACCGGGGAGCTGTTTTTT. It translates to CASSPLGTRNTGELFF.

The chain carries TRBV5-1 and TRBJ2-3; D possibly corresponds to TRBD2 (5 bases). CDR1 SGHRS and CDR2 YFSETQ come from the germline V gene. CDR3 size: 13 residues. V was trimmed by 5 bases and J by 5 bases, leaving 12 bases between them. CDR3 sequence: CASSYVLGDTQYF. The CDR3 nucleotides read TGCGCCAGCAGTTACGTACTAGGAGATACGCAGTATTTT.